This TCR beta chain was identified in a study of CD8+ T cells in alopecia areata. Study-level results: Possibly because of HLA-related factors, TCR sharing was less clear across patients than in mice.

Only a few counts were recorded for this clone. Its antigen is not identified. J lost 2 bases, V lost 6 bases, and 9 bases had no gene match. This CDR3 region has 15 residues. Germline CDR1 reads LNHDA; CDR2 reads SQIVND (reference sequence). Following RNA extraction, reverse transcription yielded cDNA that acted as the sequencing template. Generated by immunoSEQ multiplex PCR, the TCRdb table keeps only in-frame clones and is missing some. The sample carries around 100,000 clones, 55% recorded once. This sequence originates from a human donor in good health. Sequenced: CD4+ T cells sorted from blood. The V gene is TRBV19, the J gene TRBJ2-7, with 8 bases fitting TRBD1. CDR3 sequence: CASSPWGQEPYEQYF. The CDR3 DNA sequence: TGTGCCAGTAGCCCTTGGGGACAGGAGCCCTACGAGCAGTACTTC.